The entry below gives a single T cell receptor beta chain sequence along with its context. V was clipped by 5 bases and J by 3 bases; unmatched bases: 7. Looked up from germline, CDR1 is SEHNR and CDR2 is FQNEAQ (reference sequence). The CDR3 runs to 15 residues. These data originate in a study of blood T cell repertoires in COVID-19. Study summary: T cells, B-cell-depleted T cells, or PBMCs provided the cDNA or gDNA that served as material.

Authors' analysis steps: Estimation of nucleated cell counts relied on the amplification of reference gene primers. Clones were read by immunoSEQ multiplex PCR, and TCRdb kept only the in-frame ones, dropping some. V, J and clone size derive from that table, while D and trimming were established from the DNA sequence. The sample records 200,000 to 300,000 clones, around four fifths being singletons. This chain uses TRBV7-9 with TRBJ1-2; TRBD1 aligns across 9 bases. This clonotype was sampled from a man aged 45-65 years with acute or convalescent COVID-19. Sequencing used peripheral blood. In DNA form, the CDR3 reads TGTGCCAGCAGCCATGGGGGACAGGGCTACTATGGCTACACCTTC. This gives the protein CASSHGGQGYYGYTF.